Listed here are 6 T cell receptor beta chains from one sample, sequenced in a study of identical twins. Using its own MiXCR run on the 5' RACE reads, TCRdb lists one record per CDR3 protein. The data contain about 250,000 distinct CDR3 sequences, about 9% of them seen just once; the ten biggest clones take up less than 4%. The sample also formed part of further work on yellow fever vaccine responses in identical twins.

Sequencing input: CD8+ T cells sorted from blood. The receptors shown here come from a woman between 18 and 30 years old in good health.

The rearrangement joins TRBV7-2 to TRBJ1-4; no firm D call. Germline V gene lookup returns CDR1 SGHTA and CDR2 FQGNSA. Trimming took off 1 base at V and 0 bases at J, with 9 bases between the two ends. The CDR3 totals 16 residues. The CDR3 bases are TGTGCCAGCAGCTTAGGGGCTAGTGCAACTAATGAAAAACTGTTTTTT. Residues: CASSLGASATNEKLFF.

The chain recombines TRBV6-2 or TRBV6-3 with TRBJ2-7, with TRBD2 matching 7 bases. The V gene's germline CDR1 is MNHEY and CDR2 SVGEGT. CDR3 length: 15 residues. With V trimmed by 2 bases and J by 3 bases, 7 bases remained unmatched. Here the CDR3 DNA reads TGTGCCAGCAGTTACGGGGCGGGAGAAGGCTACGAGCAGTACTTC. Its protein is CASSYGAGEGYEQYF.

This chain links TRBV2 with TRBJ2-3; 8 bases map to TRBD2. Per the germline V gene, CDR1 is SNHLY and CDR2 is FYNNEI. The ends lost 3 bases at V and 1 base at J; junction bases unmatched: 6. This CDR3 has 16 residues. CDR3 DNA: TGTGCCAGCAGTGATTTTACTAGCGGAGGCACAGATACGCAGTATTTT. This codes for CASSDFTSGGTDTQYF. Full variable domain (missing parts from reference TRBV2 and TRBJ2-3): EPEVTQTPSHQVTQMGQEVILRCVPISNHLYFYWYRQILGQKVEFLVSFYNNEISEKSEIFDDQFSVERPDGSNFTLKIRSTKLEDSAMYFCASSDFTSGGTDTQYFGPGTRLTVL.

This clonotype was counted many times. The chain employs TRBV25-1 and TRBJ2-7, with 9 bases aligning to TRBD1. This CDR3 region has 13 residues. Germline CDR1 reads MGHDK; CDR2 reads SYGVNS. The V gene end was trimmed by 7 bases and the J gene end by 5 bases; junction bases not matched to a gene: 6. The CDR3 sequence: CASTRDRVNEQYF. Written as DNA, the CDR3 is TGTGCCAGCACCCGGGACAGGGTGAACGAGCAGTACTTC.

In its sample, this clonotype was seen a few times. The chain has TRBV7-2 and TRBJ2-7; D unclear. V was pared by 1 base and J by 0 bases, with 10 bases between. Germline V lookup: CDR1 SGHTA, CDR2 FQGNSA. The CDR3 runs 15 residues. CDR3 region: CASSLEPSASYEQYF. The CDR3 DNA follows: TGTGCCAGCAGCTTAGAACCGTCAGCCTCCTACGAGCAGTACTTC.

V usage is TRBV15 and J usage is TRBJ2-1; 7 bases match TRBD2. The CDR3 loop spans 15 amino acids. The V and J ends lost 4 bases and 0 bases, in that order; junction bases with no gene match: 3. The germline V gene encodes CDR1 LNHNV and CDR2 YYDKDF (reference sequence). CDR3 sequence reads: CATSTPSGSYNEQFF. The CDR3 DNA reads TGTGCCACCAGCACCCCTAGCGGCTCCTACAATGAGCAGTTCTTC.